This T cell receptor beta chain was documented in a study of shared clonotypes between healthy human individuals. The study, taken as a whole, reports: In this cohort, only blood was sampled, and tissue repertoires likely differ.

Trimming took 6 bases from V and 2 from J; bases not matched to a gene: 3. Germline loops: CDR1 MNHEY, CDR2 SMNVEV (reference sequence). This CDR3 comprises 15 residues. This clone was counted a single time. Its specificity is not known. Sequenced by immunoSEQ multiplex PCR; TCRdb stores in-frame clones only, minus some. This table holds 950,000 to 1,100,000 clones, roughly 75% found once. The rearrangement uses TRBV27 and TRBJ2-1; the match to TRBD2 covers 11 bases. The sample taken for sequencing was memory CD4+ T cells sorted from blood. The subset here: CD45RA-negative fraction. The clonotype originates from a man younger than 30 in good health. In nucleotides, the CDR3 is TGTGCCAGCAGCAGACTAGCGGGAACCTACAATGAGCAGTTCTTC. Translating gives CASSRLAGTYNEQFF.